The rows below give T cell receptor beta chains drawn from one sample of a study of CD8 T cells in Susac syndrome. TCRdb called the immunoSEQ multiplex PCR reads again in MiXCR, with one record for every CDR3 protein. The sample has around 130,000 distinct CDR3 sequences; 90% to 95% are singletons. Sequenced input: CD4+ T cells from PBMCs. The receptors come from a human donor in good health. Both conserved end residues are part of each CDR3. Each record gives: V gene, clone size, D gene, J gene, CDR3 DNA, CDR3 protein. A D gene is named only where the DNA matches it firmly. A row's size may be missing; if present it is once, few, many or a size class.

v_call: TRBV10-3
clone_size: -
d_call: -
j_call: TRBJ2-5
cdr3_nt: TGTGCCATCAGTGAGGTGGGGGAGACCCAGTACTTC
cdr3_aa: CAISEVGETQYF

v_call: TRBV2
clone_size: -
d_call: -
j_call: TRBJ1-2
cdr3_nt: TGTGCCAGCAGTCTCAGGGTAGGCTACACCTTC
cdr3_aa: CASSLRVGYTF

v_call: TRBV6-5
clone_size: -
d_call: -
j_call: TRBJ2-1
cdr3_nt: TGTGCCAGCAGTTACGAATCAGGTCGAGGGTTCGCAAGCTCCTACAATGAGCAGTTCTTC
cdr3_aa: CASSYESGRGFASSYNEQFF

v_call: TRBV19
clone_size: -
d_call: -
j_call: TRBJ2-2
cdr3_nt: TGTGCCAGTAAATCAGGGACGGTTTCCGGGGAGCTGTTTTTT
cdr3_aa: CASKSGTVSGELFF

v_call: TRBV29-1
clone_size: -
d_call: -
j_call: TRBJ1-1
cdr3_nt: TGCAGCGCCGCGGGGGGTTTGAACACTGAAGCTTTCTTT
cdr3_aa: CSAAGGLNTEAFF

v_call: TRBV28
clone_size: -
d_call: TRBD1
j_call: TRBJ1-1
cdr3_nt: TGTGCCAGCATCAAGAGGGAGACAGGGTTGACTGAAGCTTTCTTT
cdr3_aa: CASIKRETGLTEAFF

v_call: TRBV7-6
clone_size: -
d_call: -
j_call: TRBJ2-2
cdr3_nt: TGTGCCAGCAGAACGCGGGCAGGGGAGCTGTTTTTT
cdr3_aa: CASRTRAGELFF

v_call: TRBV5-1
clone_size: -
d_call: -
j_call: TRBJ2-5
cdr3_nt: TGCGCCAGCAGCTTGGCTGGAGGGGTAGAGACCCAGTACTTC
cdr3_aa: CASSLAGGVETQYF

v_call: TRBV28
clone_size: -
d_call: -
j_call: TRBJ1-1
cdr3_nt: TGTGCCAGCAGCCAAGAGGGGGTCCCCACTGAAGCTTTCTTT
cdr3_aa: CASSQEGVPTEAFF

v_call: TRBV28
clone_size: -
d_call: TRBD2
j_call: TRBJ2-7
cdr3_nt: TGTGCCAGCGGGGGACTAGCCTACGAGCAGTACTTC
cdr3_aa: CASGGLAYEQYF

v_call: TRBV13
clone_size: -
d_call: TRBD1
j_call: TRBJ1-5
cdr3_nt: TGTGCCAGCAGCTTAAAGAGGGGGCAGAGGCCCCAGCATTTT
cdr3_aa: CASSLKRGQRPQHF

v_call: TRBV7-2
clone_size: -
d_call: TRBD2
j_call: TRBJ2-7
cdr3_nt: TGTGCCAGCAGCCCCGCTAGCGGGAGGAGCGAGCAGTACTTC
cdr3_aa: CASSPASGRSEQYF

v_call: TRBV5-6
clone_size: -
d_call: -
j_call: TRBJ2-7
cdr3_nt: TGTGCCAGCAGCCGTGGGAGCGGGTTCGGCGAGCAGTACTTC
cdr3_aa: CASSRGSGFGEQYF

v_call: TRBV28
clone_size: -
d_call: -
j_call: TRBJ2-1
cdr3_nt: TGTGCCAGCAGTATCCCGTTGGGAGACAATGAGCAGTTCTTC
cdr3_aa: CASSIPLGDNEQFF

v_call: TRBV12-3/TRBV12-4
clone_size: -
d_call: TRBD2
j_call: TRBJ2-7
cdr3_nt: TGTGCCAGCAGTTCCGTAGCGGGAGGGTCCTACGAGCAGTACTTC
cdr3_aa: CASSSVAGGSYEQYF

v_call: TRBV6-6
clone_size: -
d_call: TRBD1
j_call: TRBJ2-6
cdr3_nt: TGTGCCAGCAGGTCGCAGGGGGCTGGGGCCAACGTCCTGACTTTC
cdr3_aa: CASRSQGAGANVLTF

v_call: TRBV19
clone_size: -
d_call: TRBD1
j_call: TRBJ2-1
cdr3_nt: TGTGCCAGTAAGCTTGACAGGGGGCGTCAAGAGCAGTTCTTC
cdr3_aa: CASKLDRGRQEQFF

v_call: TRBV28
clone_size: once
d_call: -
j_call: TRBJ2-6
cdr3_nt: TGTGCCAGCAGACCAGGGGAGGCTGGGGCCAACGTCCTGACTTTC
cdr3_aa: CASRPGEAGANVLTF

v_call: TRBV28
clone_size: -
d_call: -
j_call: TRBJ2-1
cdr3_nt: TGTGCCAGCAGTTTGGCCCTTCGTGAGCAGTTCTTC
cdr3_aa: CASSLALREQFF

v_call: TRBV7-9
clone_size: -
d_call: TRBD2
j_call: TRBJ2-3
cdr3_nt: TGTGCCAGCAGCTCTGCGGGGGGAACAGATACGCAGTATTTT
cdr3_aa: CASSSAGGTDTQYF

v_call: TRBV2
clone_size: -
d_call: -
j_call: TRBJ1-1
cdr3_nt: TGTGCCAGCAGTGAGACACAGGTACGAACTGAAGCTTTCTTT
cdr3_aa: CASSETQVRTEAFF

v_call: TRBV4-1
clone_size: once
d_call: TRBD1
j_call: TRBJ2-3
cdr3_nt: TGCGCCAGCAGCCTCTCAAACACAGGGGGCAGAACAGATACGCAGTATTTT
cdr3_aa: CASSLSNTGGRTDTQYF

v_call: TRBV30
clone_size: -
d_call: TRBD2
j_call: TRBJ2-2
cdr3_nt: TGTGCCTGGAGCTTCATCAGAAGCAGCGGGAGATCGAACACCGGGGAGCTGTTTTTT
cdr3_aa: CAWSFIRSSGRSNTGELFF

v_call: TRBV20-1
clone_size: -
d_call: -
j_call: TRBJ2-7
cdr3_nt: TGCAGTGCTAGAGGGTACGTTACCTACGAGCAGTACTTC
cdr3_aa: CSARGYVTYEQYF

v_call: TRBV14
clone_size: -
d_call: -
j_call: TRBJ1-2
cdr3_nt: TGTGCCAGCAGCCAAAGAGGGTACAGTACTAACTATGGCTACACCTTC
cdr3_aa: CASSQRGYSTNYGYTF

v_call: TRBV28
clone_size: once
d_call: TRBD1
j_call: TRBJ1-2
cdr3_nt: TGTGCCAGCAGGCCGACAGGGAAAGAGGGCTACACCTTC
cdr3_aa: CASRPTGKEGYTF

v_call: TRBV12-3/TRBV12-4
clone_size: -
d_call: TRBD2
j_call: TRBJ2-3
cdr3_nt: TGTGCCAGCAGTCGCGGGGGTAGCACAGATACGCAGTATTTT
cdr3_aa: CASSRGGSTDTQYF

v_call: TRBV3-1
clone_size: -
d_call: TRBD2
j_call: TRBJ2-2
cdr3_nt: TGTGCCAGCAGCCCGGTGAGCGGGATCACCGGGGAGCTGTTTTTT
cdr3_aa: CASSPVSGITGELFF

v_call: TRBV6-1
clone_size: -
d_call: -
j_call: TRBJ2-3
cdr3_nt: TGTGCCAGCAGTGAAGGGGTGGGCACTACGCAGTATTTT
cdr3_aa: CASSEGVGTTQYF

v_call: TRBV12-3/TRBV12-4
clone_size: -
d_call: -
j_call: TRBJ2-7
cdr3_nt: TGTGCCAGCAGAAGGGACACTAGCGACGTCTCGGAGCAGTACTTC
cdr3_aa: CASRRDTSDVSEQYF

v_call: TRBV19
clone_size: -
d_call: -
j_call: TRBJ2-2
cdr3_nt: TGTGCCAGTCAACCGCCGGGCGACACCGGGGAGCTGTTTTTT
cdr3_aa: CASQPPGDTGELFF

v_call: TRBV7-9
clone_size: once
d_call: -
j_call: TRBJ2-5
cdr3_nt: TGTGCCAGCAGCTTAGCGCAACCTTCCGAGACCCAGTACTTC
cdr3_aa: CASSLAQPSETQYF

v_call: TRBV29-1
clone_size: -
d_call: -
j_call: TRBJ2-1
cdr3_nt: TGCAGCGGCTTCGGTCGGAGGGCCATGTTAAATGAGCAGTTCTTC
cdr3_aa: CSGFGRRAMLNEQFF

v_call: TRBV29-1
clone_size: -
d_call: TRBD1
j_call: TRBJ2-5
cdr3_nt: TGCAGCGTCGAGAGGGACAGGGGGCGCGGGACCCAGTACTTC
cdr3_aa: CSVERDRGRGTQYF

v_call: TRBV29-1
clone_size: -
d_call: TRBD2
j_call: TRBJ2-1
cdr3_nt: TGCAGCGTTGAAGATCCCCGAGCGGGAGGGCGACCCCCACTCTTCTTC
cdr3_aa: CSVEDPRAGGRPPLFF

v_call: TRBV20-1
clone_size: -
d_call: -
j_call: TRBJ2-7
cdr3_nt: TGCAGTGCTAGGAGTGGCAGCGGGCTTACCTACGAGCAGTACTTC
cdr3_aa: CSARSGSGLTYEQYF

v_call: TRBV29-1
clone_size: -
d_call: TRBD1
j_call: TRBJ2-5
cdr3_nt: TGCAGCGTGCCGGGACAGGGAGGGGAGACCCAGTACTTC
cdr3_aa: CSVPGQGGETQYF

v_call: TRBV29-1
clone_size: -
d_call: -
j_call: TRBJ2-1
cdr3_nt: TGCAGCGTCGGGAGTACCTACAATGAGCAGTTCTTC
cdr3_aa: CSVGSTYNEQFF

v_call: TRBV5-1
clone_size: -
d_call: -
j_call: TRBJ1-1
cdr3_nt: TGCGCCAGCAGCTATGTTCGGGGCTCGAACACTGAAGCTTTCTTT
cdr3_aa: CASSYVRGSNTEAFF

v_call: TRBV3-1
clone_size: once
d_call: -
j_call: TRBJ2-7
cdr3_nt: TGTGCCAGCAGCCAAGATTCCGCCAGCGTAGTATCCTACGAGCAGTACTTC
cdr3_aa: CASSQDSASVVSYEQYF

v_call: TRBV18
clone_size: -
d_call: -
j_call: TRBJ2-7
cdr3_nt: TGTGCCAGCTCACTTGGGCCCTCTAGTTCCTTGGGCGAGCAGTACTTC
cdr3_aa: CASSLGPSSSLGEQYF

v_call: TRBV2
clone_size: -
d_call: -
j_call: TRBJ2-4
cdr3_nt: TGTGCCAGCAGTGAGACGGGAAACCAGTACTTC
cdr3_aa: CASSETGNQYF

v_call: TRBV30
clone_size: -
d_call: -
j_call: TRBJ1-3
cdr3_nt: TGTGCCTGGAGTGTCCTCGACAGACCTCGAAACACCATATATTTT
cdr3_aa: CAWSVLDRPRNTIYF

v_call: TRBV19
clone_size: -
d_call: TRBD2
j_call: TRBJ2-3
cdr3_nt: TGTGCCAGTAGTCCTAATAGGAGGACTAGAGGTCTCGCAGATACGCAGTATTTT
cdr3_aa: CASSPNRRTRGLADTQYF

v_call: TRBV5-1
clone_size: -
d_call: TRBD2
j_call: TRBJ2-7
cdr3_nt: TGCGCCAGCAGCTTGATACTAGCGGGAGCCGACGAGCAGTACTTC
cdr3_aa: CASSLILAGADEQYF

v_call: TRBV14
clone_size: few
d_call: -
j_call: TRBJ2-7
cdr3_nt: TGTGCCAGCAGCATGACAGCACCCTACGAGCAGTACTTC
cdr3_aa: CASSMTAPYEQYF

v_call: TRBV3-1
clone_size: -
d_call: TRBD2
j_call: TRBJ2-2
cdr3_nt: TGTGCCAGCAGCCAAGATGGGGGGGCCGGGGAGCTGTTTTTT
cdr3_aa: CASSQDGGAGELFF

v_call: TRBV18
clone_size: -
d_call: -
j_call: TRBJ2-2
cdr3_nt: TGTGCCAGCTCACCGGTCGGGACTGCTGTGTCTGGGGAGCTGTTTTTT
cdr3_aa: CASSPVGTAVSGELFF

v_call: TRBV5-1
clone_size: -
d_call: TRBD1
j_call: TRBJ1-2
cdr3_nt: TGCGCCAGCAGCTCGACAGGGGGCCGCTATGGCTACACCTTC
cdr3_aa: CASSSTGGRYGYTF

v_call: TRBV29-1
clone_size: -
d_call: -
j_call: TRBJ1-3
cdr3_nt: TGCAGCGTTGAAGAGGGGACTGGAAACACCATATATTTT
cdr3_aa: CSVEEGTGNTIYF

v_call: TRBV15
clone_size: -
d_call: TRBD2
j_call: TRBJ2-5
cdr3_nt: TGTGCCACCAGCGTCCGAGCGGGAGATGGGACCCAGTACTTC
cdr3_aa: CATSVRAGDGTQYF